The T cell receptor beta chain described here comes from a study of blood T cell repertoires in COVID-19. Study information: Some COVID-19 samples were acute and others convalescent; all came from the United States, Italy and Spain. Sample material is recorded as cDNA or gDNA derived from T cells, B-cell-depleted T cells, or PBMCs.

This clone was detected only once. The CDR3 consists of 17 residues. Germline CDR1 is ENHRY and CDR2 is SYGVKD. J gave up 5 bases and V 0 bases, and 6 bases lay outside the gene matches. In the source study's methods: How many nucleated cells were present was estimated from reference gene primer amplification. Assay: immunoSEQ multiplex PCR; the TCRdb copy retains only in-frame clones and omits some. V, J and clone size are taken as reported in that table, and D and trimming were inferred from the DNA itself. The table has 400,000 or so clones, more than 85% seen once. Sequences were obtained from peripheral blood. The chain combines TRBV10-3 with TRBJ2-3, with 12 positions matching TRBD2. The TCR originated in a human donor in a cohort sampled during active COVID-19. This chain's CDR3 is CAISESLAGGPGDTQYF. For the CDR3, the DNA is TGTGCCATCAGTGAGTCTCTAGCGGGAGGGCCGGGAGATACGCAGTATTTT.